Below, 7 T cell receptor beta chains from the same sample are listed, as sequenced in a study of monozygotic twins with inflammatory bowel disease. TCRdb reanalyzed the 5' RACE reads, giving one entry per CDR3 protein sequence and no DNA. Here the sample table reports 190,000 or so distinct CDR3 sequences. Sequenced material: blood. The source is a human donor with ulcerative colitis or Crohn's disease, or a healthy co-twin of an affected twin (not recorded which).

The chain joins TRBV5-4 to TRBJ1-4; checking the TCRdb D call of TRBD1 is not possible without DNA. This CDR3 has 14 amino acids. Germline V lookup: CDR1 SGHNT, CDR2 YYREEE (reference sequence). CDR3 region: CASSPTGSNEKLFF.

The J gene is TRBJ1-2, the V gene TRBV7-9; the D call from TCRdb, TRBD1, cannot be confirmed without DNA. The CDR3 length is 16 residues. From germline, CDR1 is SEHNR and CDR2 FQNEAQ (reference sequence). The chain's CDR3 is CASSQVPRDRGRSYTF. Full variable domain (rest looked up from reference TRBV7-9 and TRBJ1-2): DTGVSQNPRHKITKRGQNVTFRCDPISEHNRLYWYRQTLGQGPEFLTYFQNEAQLEKSRLLSDRFSAERPKGSFSTLEIQRTEQGDSAMYLCASSQVPRDRGRSYTFGSGTRLTVV.

This chain links TRBV10-3 with TRBJ2-7. CDR1 ENHRY and CDR2 SYGVKD come from the germline V gene. The CDR3 has 12 amino acids. The CDR3 loop reads CAISVPSHEQYF.

V usage is TRBV7-8 and J usage is TRBJ1-6. CDR1 is SGHVS, CDR2 FQNEAQ, per germline. The CDR3 consists of 16 residues. This CDR3 reads CASRHERGNNNSPLHF.

This sequence joins TRBV12-3 or TRBV12-4 and TRBJ2-5. This CDR3 region has 15 residues. CDR3 residues: CASSLLAGVQETQYF.

The chain uses TRBV3-1 and TRBJ2-3. This CDR3 comprises 13 residues. CDR1 is LGHDT and CDR2 is YNNKEL in the germline V gene (reference sequence). The CDR3 protein is CASSQDRSDTQYF.

This sequence joins TRBV2 and TRBJ2-5; as DNA is missing, the TRBD1 call by TCRdb cannot be tested. Germline-derived CDR1 and CDR2 are SNHLY and FYNNEI. The CDR3 is 17 residues long. The CDR3 loop reads CASSEPSGGAYQETQYF.